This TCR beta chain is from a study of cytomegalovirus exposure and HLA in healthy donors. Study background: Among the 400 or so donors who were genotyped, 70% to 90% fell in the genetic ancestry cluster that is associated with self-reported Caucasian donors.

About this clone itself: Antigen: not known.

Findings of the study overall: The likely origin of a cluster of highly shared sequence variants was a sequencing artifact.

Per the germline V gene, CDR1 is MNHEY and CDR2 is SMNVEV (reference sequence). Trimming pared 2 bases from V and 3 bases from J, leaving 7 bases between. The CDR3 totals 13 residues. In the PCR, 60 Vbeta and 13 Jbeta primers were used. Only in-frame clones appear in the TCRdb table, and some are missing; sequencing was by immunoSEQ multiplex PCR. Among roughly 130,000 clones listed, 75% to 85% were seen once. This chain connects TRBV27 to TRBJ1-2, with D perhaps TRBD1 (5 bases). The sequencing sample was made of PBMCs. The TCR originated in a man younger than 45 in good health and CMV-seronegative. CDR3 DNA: TGTGCCAGCAGTTTACAGGGTGACTATGGCTACACCTTC. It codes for CASSLQGDYGYTF.